There are a few counts of the clone carrying this T cell receptor (beta chain). What it recognizes is unknown. Per germline, CDR1 LNHDA and CDR2 SQIVND (reference sequence). The CDR3 has 12 residues. With 7 bases removed from V and 6 bases from J, the gap between germline ends came to 13 bases. This entry is derived from a study of circulating and synovial CD4+ cells in juvenile arthritis. Repertoires were generated with immunoSEQ multiplex PCR, while TCRdb's copy carries only in-frame clones and drops some. The sample yields some 15,000 clones, approximately 88% seen once. Study-wide results and caveats: Overlap with synovium rose as more T cells were sequenced. CPL and bulk CD4 samples differed at least tenfold in T cell genomes. Traditional Vbeta family usage analysis missed the pathogenic-like versus bulk difference. Some such blood samples were as oligoclonal as synovium.

The V call is TRBV19, the J call TRBJ2-7; TRBD1 might be the D (5 bases). The receptor was isolated from a human patient with juvenile idiopathic arthritis. Some clones in this sample may be carry-over from other donors' samples. The sequenced sample consisted of CD4+ T cells from synovial fluid. CDR3 DNA sequence: TGTGCCAGTATGAGGCAAGGGGTCGAGCAGTACTTC. Amino acids: CASMRQGVEQYF.